The sequence of this T cell receptor beta chain was determined in a study of T-cell memory formation after mild COVID-19. The junction had 3 bases not matched to a gene; V was cut back by 6 bases and J by 6 bases. CDR3 length: 14 residues. CDR1 is MNHEY and CDR2 is SVGAGI in the germline V gene. TCRdb reprocessed the 5' RACE reads via MiXCR and lists one record per CDR3 protein. The sample records 500,000 to 650,000 distinct CDR3 sequences, about 22% being singletons. The sequence came from an adult woman who had mild COVID-19 (a few samples of this study predate the infection). Cell type and time point are not known. This chain links TRBV6-5 with TRBJ1-4; 11 nucleotides align to TRBD1. Material for sequencing was PBMCs or a T cell subset sorted from them (not recorded which). In DNA form, the CDR3 reads TGTGCCAGCAGACGGGACAGGGGGGATGAAAAACTGTTTTTT. Its protein product is CASRRDRGDEKLFF.